This TCR beta chain appears in the sequencing data of a study of early T cells in non-severe SARS-CoV-2 infection. TCRdb recomputed calls from the 5' RACE reads with MiXCR, one row per CDR3 protein. The table has 100,000 to 120,000 distinct CDR3 sequences, around 12% seen once; the top ten hold around 4%. This clonotype was recorded at least ten times. This specimen was whole blood, taken at baseline. This clonotype was sampled from an adult who was a healthcare worker with PCR-confirmed SARS-CoV-2 infection or an uninfected control (not recorded which).

CDR3 nucleotide sequence: TGCAGTGCTAGCCTCAGGGCGGGGGTTTACAATGAGCAGTTCTTC. It specifies CSASLRAGVYNEQFF. This rearrangement joins TRBV20-1 to TRBJ2-1; the match to TRBD2 covers 7 bases. Trimming at V came to 3 bases and at J to 4 bases, leaving 9 bases not matched to a gene. The CDR3 runs to 15 residues. Germline V gene data show CDR1 as DFQATT and CDR2 as SNEGSKA (reference sequence).